This TCR beta chain is from a study of cytomegalovirus exposure and HLA in healthy donors. As for the study in general: There were about 85 million unique TCRs (from HLA-typed donors) in an early data release.

Notes on this clone: What it recognizes is unknown.

The study, taken as a whole, reports: Prior analysis indicated that the majority of TCR beta V segments exhibited productivity approximately 87% or approximately 30% of the time. Per a later analysis, 15,000 to 20,000 TCR beta sequences showed association with HLA alleles at 0.05 false discovery rate. One variant, a missense change in DCLRE1C, was linked in a later analysis to TCR beta V- and J-gene trimming.

The study ran its PCR with 60 Vbeta and 13 Jbeta primers. TCRdb's table, derived via immunoSEQ multiplex PCR, lists solely in-frame clones and lacks some. The top ten clones hold roughly 1.6% of a sample with roughly 230,000 clones, 80% to 95% of them seen once. The CDR3 sequence is 13 residues long. The V gene's germline CDR1 is SGHNT and CDR2 YYREEE (reference sequence). The ends were cut back, 4 bases at V and 4 bases at J, with 11 bases in the middle. V gene TRBV5-4 combines with J gene TRBJ1-2; a possible D gene is TRBD1 (5 bases). The sequencing sample was made of PBMCs. The TCR sequence derives from a girl aged 2-15 years in good health and CMV-seronegative. The CDR3 nucleotides read TGTGCCAGCAGCCAAGACAGTCCCTATGGCTACACCTTC. It is translated as CASSQDSPYGYTF.